A selection of T cell receptor beta chains follows, all from one sample in a study of post-analysis software for immune sequencing data. TCRdb re-analysed the PCR reads in MiXCR, keeping a single row per CDR3 protein. The table lists some 500,000 distinct CDR3 sequences, nearly 45% of them singletons. Sequenced sample: blood. Receptors originate from a girl between 5 and 17 years old with multiple sclerosis. The CDR3 runs from the conserved cysteine through the conserved F or W. D genes are given only for firm matches.

>TRBD2|TRBV7-2|TRBJ2-1
CASSLVGGSGGNEQFF
>.|TRBV20-1|TRBJ1-5
CSASPGEVAQPQHF
>TRBD1|TRBV20-1|TRBJ2-1
CSASPPDRGGNEQFF
>TRBD2|TRBV5-1|TRBJ2-1
CASSSRPGLANNEQFF
>.|TRBV6-1|.
CASSEEFIQGSYEQYF
>TRBD2|TRBV20-1|TRBJ2-5
CSASGGRAEVETQYF
>TRBD1|TRBV20-1|TRBJ2-1
CSAGQGRMRNEQFF
>.|TRBV29-1|TRBJ2-5
CSVEGRAQETQYF
>TRBD2|TRBV9|TRBJ2-1
CASSVGRGLAGHNEQFF
>.|TRBV6-5|TRBJ2-5
CASSYSKGGLETQYF
>.|TRBV7-6|TRBJ1-5
CASSPFTGNQPQHF
>.|TRBV30|TRBJ2-1
CAWSVISYNEQFF
>.|TRBV6-1|TRBJ1-2
CASSAPDRKRGYTF
>.|TRBV19|TRBJ1-1
CASRTIPGNTEAFF
>TRBD1|TRBV9|TRBJ1-1
CASSVSGTGWTEAFF
>TRBD2|TRBV9|.
CASSVVSGQYNEQYF
>TRBD1|TRBV28|TRBJ1-1
CASSFEGADTEAFF
>.|TRBV27|TRBJ1-2
CASSLTGGNGYTF
>.|TRBV20-1|TRBJ1-5
CSVGTQVSNQPQHF
>.|TRBV14|TRBJ2-5
CASSQGWGRETQYF
>.|TRBV9|TRBJ1-2
CASSVGQRDYGYTF
>.|TRBV27|TRBJ1-2
CASRPLGTGYGYTF
>.|TRBV28|TRBJ2-3
CASSLWGGTQYF
>TRBD2|TRBV3-1|TRBJ2-3
CASSQESTSGRDTQYF
>TRBD2|TRBV5-1|TRBJ2-1
CASGTSSGNEQFF
>TRBD2|TRBV5-1|TRBJ2-1
CASSFRTSQGNEQFF
>TRBD2|TRBV12-3/TRBV12-4|TRBJ2-7
CAGSFSGSNYEQYF
>.|TRBV9|TRBJ1-1
CASSTTSKQGGPKGAFF
>.|TRBV12-3/TRBV12-4|TRBJ1-1
CASSFTDKNTEAFF